Listed here are 31 T cell receptor beta chains from one sample, sequenced in a study of blood T cell repertoires in COVID-19. Repertoires were generated with immunoSEQ multiplex PCR, while TCRdb's copy carries only in-frame clones and drops some. In the table there are some 250,000 clones, 80% to 90% of which are singletons. Sequencing was carried out using peripheral blood. These receptors originate from a woman of 80 years or more with COVID-19, enrolled during active disease.

The V call is TRBV27, the J call TRBJ1-4, with a weak D call TRBD1 (5 bases). Trimming left V 3 bases short and J 2 bases short, with 7 bases between. CDR1 MNHEY and CDR2 SMNVEV come from the germline V gene (reference sequence). The CDR3 is made up of 14 amino acids. CDR3 DNA: TGTGCCAGCAGTTTCGGGGGGACTAATGAAAAACTGTTTTTT. Amino acid sequence: CASSFGGTNEKLFF. The variable domain in full, with the rest retrieved from reference TRBV27 and TRBJ1-4, is EAQVTQNPRYLITVTGKKLTVTCSQNMNHEYMSWYRQDPGLGLRQIYYSMNVEVTDKGDVPEGYKVSRKEKRNFPLILESPSPNQTSLYFCASSFGGTNEKLFFGSGTQLSVL.

The chain recombines TRBV30 with TRBJ1-2; TRBD1 is a possible D gene (5 bases). Germline V gene lookup returns CDR1 GTSNPN and CDR2 SVGIG (reference sequence). With 0 bases removed from V and 7 bases from J, the gap between germline ends came to 9 bases. CDR3 size: 12 residues. The DNA of the CDR3 is TGTGCCTGGAGTGTCGGGGGAAGTGGCTACACCTTC. This codes for CAWSVGGSGYTF.

This clone was counted a few times. The rearrangement links TRBV7-2 to TRBJ2-3; 13 bases line up with TRBD2. Trimming removed 6 bases from V and 0 bases from J; junction bases left unmatched: 9. CDR1 and CDR2 (germline): SGHTA, FQGNSA. The CDR3 covers 18 residues. CDR3 protein: CASRSRLAGGGSTDTQYF. The CDR3 region has the DNA TGTGCCAGCAGATCGAGACTAGCGGGAGGAGGCAGCACAGATACGCAGTATTTT.

The chain couples TRBV5-1 to TRBJ1-6; a weak D match, TRBD1 (5 bases). This CDR3 is 14 amino acids long. Germline CDR1 is SGHRS and CDR2 is YFSETQ. Deletions cut 2 bases from V and 5 bases from J, with 8 bases between. The CDR3 protein is CASSFQQDNSPLHF. The DNA for the CDR3 is TGCGCCAGCAGCTTCCAACAGGATAATTCACCCCTCCACTTT.

This chain links TRBV30 with TRBJ2-7; possible D gene TRBD1, 5 bases. Trimming pared 6 bases from V and 0 bases from J, leaving 15 bases between. This CDR3 is built from 14 residues. CDR1 and CDR2 from the germline V gene are GTSNPN and SVGIG (reference sequence). For the CDR3, the DNA is TGTGCCTGCCTGGACACCCTTTACTCCTACGAGCAGTACTTC. It yields the protein CACLDTLYSYEQYF.

J is TRBJ2-5 and V is TRBV9, with TRBD1 as a possible D gene (5 bases). CDR1 is SGDLS, CDR2 YYNGEE, per germline. The CDR3 covers 14 residues. The V gene lost 0 bases and the J gene lost 1 base, with 7 bases spanning the gap. The DNA for the CDR3 is TGTGCCAGCAGCGTAGGGGGCAGCCAAGAGACCCAGTACTTC. This gives the protein CASSVGGSQETQYF.

V usage is TRBV23-1 and J usage is TRBJ1-4; tentatively, D is TRBD1 (6 bases). TRBV23-1 qualifies as an ORF whose function is uncertain. Between the trimmed V and J ends, which lost 3 bases and 4 bases, there was a span of 15 bases. The CDR3 has 16 amino acids. CDR3 sequence: CASSQGARSNNEKLFF. The CDR3 coding sequence is TGCGCCAGCAGTCAGGGGGCCCGTTCGAATAATGAAAAACTGTTTTTT.

CDR3: CASTLSPDKNYGYTF. The DNA for the CDR3 is TGTGCCAGCACCCTATCCCCGGACAAGAACTATGGCTACACCTTC. This sequence joins TRBV6-5 and TRBJ1-2, with a possible D match to TRBD1 (5 bases). Germline V CDR1 and CDR2: MNHEY, SVGAGI. The V end was cut by 7 bases, the J end by 2 bases, with 17 bases between. The CDR3 contains 15 residues.

The chain couples TRBV28 to TRBJ1-2; D perhaps matches TRBD1 (5 bases). Between the trimmed V and J ends, which lost 5 bases and 4 bases, there was a span of 17 bases. The CDR3 extends over 15 amino acids. Germline V gives CDR1 MDHEN, CDR2 SYDVKM. The CDR3 spells CASSPDRHPLYGYTF. In DNA, the CDR3 is TGTGCCAGCAGTCCTGACAGACACCCCCTCTATGGCTACACCTTC.

This clone was observed a few times. The chain carries TRBV12-3 or TRBV12-4 and TRBJ1-5; D may be TRBD1 (6 bases). Deletions cut 2 bases from V and 7 bases from J, with 9 bases between. The CDR3 sequence is 13 residues long. The CDR3, as DNA: TGTGCCAGCAGTTTACAGGGGAAACAGCCCCAGCATTTT. It yields the protein CASSLQGKQPQHF.

The chain combines TRBV5-6 with TRBJ2-5; D perhaps matches TRBD2 (7 bases). V lost 4 bases, J lost 1 base, and 11 bases lay in between. This CDR3 has 14 residues. CDR1 SGHDT and CDR2 YYEEEE come from the germline V gene. CDR3 protein: CASSRGGSQETQYF. CDR3 in DNA: TGTGCCAGCAGCAGGGGGGGGTCCCAAGAGACCCAGTACTTC.

J is TRBJ1-1 and V is TRBV19, with unresolved D. Germline CDR1 is LNHDA and CDR2 is SQIVND (reference sequence). CDR3 size: 16 residues. V lost 5 bases, J lost 5 bases, and 21 bases lay in between. CDR3 sequence reads: CASSPLSHPGRTEAFF. CDR3 nucleotides: TGTGCCAGTAGTCCCCTAAGCCATCCGGGTCGGACTGAAGCTTTCTTT. Full variable domain (outside the CDR3, taken from reference TRBV19 and TRBJ1-1): DGGITQSPKYLFRKEGQNVTLSCEQNLNHDAMYWYRQDPGQGLRLIYYSQIVNDFQKGDIAEGYSVSREKKESFPLTVTSAQKNPTAFYLCASSPLSHPGRTEAFFGQGTRLTVV.

This clone was recorded many times. This sequence joins TRBV11-2 and TRBJ1-3; D is ambiguous. Trimming cost V 5 bases and J 0 bases, with 14 bases left between them. The CDR3 is 16 residues long. Germline V gene data show CDR1 as SGHAT and CDR2 as FQNNGV. The CDR3 coding sequence is TGTGCCAGCAGCCCGCACGGCGGATACTCTGGAAACACCATATATTTT. Its protein product is CASSPHGGYSGNTIYF.

This clone was recorded a few times. The chain joins TRBV2 to TRBJ1-1; D is undetermined. Trimming shortened V by 4 bases and J by 1 base, and 13 bases separated the two germline ends. CDR1 is SNHLY, CDR2 FYNNEI, per germline. This CDR3 is 15 amino acids long. The CDR3 loop reads CASSAADLGNTEAFF. Written as DNA, the CDR3 is TGTGCCAGCAGTGCGGCTGACTTGGGGAACACTGAAGCTTTCTTT.

The chain joins TRBV2 to TRBJ1-2; D is unclear. V was pared by 6 bases and J by 8 bases, with 10 bases between. CDR1 SNHLY and CDR2 FYNNEI come from the germline V gene. The CDR3 is 11 residues long. The CDR3 coding sequence is TGTGCCAGCAGAGAGGCCGCCGGCTACACCTTC. Amino acid sequence: CASREAAGYTF.

The CDR3 spells CASSYAAGANQPQHF. The CDR3 DNA follows: TGTGCCAGCAGTTACGCGGCGGGAGCCAATCAGCCCCAGCATTTT. The rearrangement joins TRBV6-2 or TRBV6-3 to TRBJ1-5; D not resolved. The length of the CDR3 is 15 residues. Between the trimmed V and J ends, which lost 2 bases and 3 bases, there was a span of 11 bases. Germline V gives CDR1 MNHEY, CDR2 SVGEGT.

Turning to this clone: The germline gene is not matched at one end of the junction; a read error may be the cause. This rearrangement joins TRBV12-5 to TRBJ2-5; weak D call: TRBD1 (6 bases). This CDR3 has 12 residues. Germline V gives CDR1 LGHNT, CDR2 FRNRAP. The CDR3 DNA sequence: TGTGCTAGTGGTTTCCCGGACAGACGCACGGACTTC. It translates to CASGFPDRRTDF.

V usage is TRBV7-2 and J usage is TRBJ2-5, with a possible D match to TRBD1 (5 bases). The germline CDR1 and CDR2 sequences are SGHTA and FQGNSA. Trimming took 5 bases from V and 2 from J, leaving 9 bases between them. The CDR3 totals 13 residues. The CDR3 DNA follows: TGTGCCAGCAGCCTCAGACAGCAAGAGACCCAGTACTTC. It is translated as CASSLRQQETQYF.

This clone has more than one count but fewer than ten. The V gene is TRBV29-1, the J gene TRBJ1-3, with unresolved D. The V end lost 6 bases, the J end lost 5 bases, and 11 bases lay between the germline ends. This CDR3 is built from 12 residues. Germline CDR1 and CDR2: SQVTM and ANQGSEA. CDR3 in amino acids: CSVAEGRNTIYF. The CDR3 DNA reads as TGCAGCGTCGCAGAGGGTAGAAACACCATATATTTT.

The CDR3 spells CASSPLDSNEKLFF. DNA of the CDR3: TGTGCCAGCTCACCACTGGACAGTAATGAAAAACTGTTTTTT. The V and J genes are TRBV18 and TRBJ1-4, with D perhaps TRBD1 (6 bases). This CDR3 has 14 amino acids. The V end was cut by 1 base, the J end by 4 bases, with 7 bases between. The germline gives CDR1 KGHSH, CDR2 LQKENI.

This clone has a single count. V usage is TRBV5-6 and J usage is TRBJ2-7; TRBD2 might be the D (6 bases). Germline-derived CDR1 and CDR2 are SGHDT and YYEEEE. V lost 2 bases to trimming and J lost 0 bases, with 12 bases between them. The CDR3 sequence is 15 residues long. The CDR3 here is CASSFGTPSSYEQYF. CDR3 nucleotide sequence: TGTGCCAGCAGCTTCGGGACTCCGAGCTCCTACGAGCAGTACTTC.

This clone occurred a few times. This sequence joins TRBV6-5 and TRBJ1-1, with D perhaps matching TRBD1 (6 bases). V lost 10 bases and J 1 base, leaving 13 bases between the germline ends. The V gene's germline CDR1 is MNHEY and CDR2 SVGAGI. The CDR3 spans 13 residues. CDR3 in DNA: TGTGCCACCCAGTCACAGGGGAACACTGAAGCTTTCTTT. It translates to CATQSQGNTEAFF.

The rearrangement links TRBV7-8 to TRBJ1-1; D perhaps matches TRBD1 (6 bases). The germline V and J ends were trimmed by 5 bases and 3 bases, with 16 bases remaining between them. The CDR3 length is 15 residues. Germline CDR1 SGHVS, CDR2 FQNEAQ. CDR3 in amino acids: CASSGTQGRDTEAFF. The CDR3 DNA reads TGTGCCAGCAGCGGCACACAGGGTCGGGACACTGAAGCTTTCTTT.

This clone was seen once. The rearrangement links TRBV28 to TRBJ1-3; 7 bases are shared with TRBD1. V lost 2 bases and J lost 5; bases outside the gene matches: 6. This CDR3 is 15 amino acids long. The germline gives CDR1 MDHEN, CDR2 SYDVKM. CDR3: CASSLAETGRNTIYF. Here the CDR3 DNA reads TGTGCCAGCAGTTTAGCAGAGACAGGGAGAAACACCATATATTTT.

The chain uses TRBV7-2 and TRBJ2-1, with 8 bases aligning to TRBD1. Germline-derived CDR1 and CDR2 are SGHTA and FQGNSA. CDR3 length equals 18 residues. V dropped 8 bases and J dropped 7; count of bases not matched to a gene: 22. CDR3 bases: TGTGCCAGCTCATTTCAACGGTCAGGACAGGGACTGAAGAATGAGCAGTTCTTC. Translation: CASSFQRSGQGLKNEQFF.

This chain connects TRBV18 to TRBJ1-5; weak D call: TRBD1 (5 bases). Germline CDR1 reads KGHSH; CDR2 reads LQKENI. V lost 3 bases, J lost 0 bases, and 18 bases lay in between. The CDR3 length is 18 residues. CDR3: CASSPRGRGENSNQPQHF. As DNA, the CDR3 is TGTGCCAGCTCACCCCGCGGCCGGGGGGAGAATAGCAATCAGCCCCAGCATTTT.

This clone was found a few times. This chain links TRBV6-1 with TRBJ2-3; 8 bases line up with TRBD2. Trimming cost V 3 bases and J 1 base; bases outside gene matches: 6. This CDR3 contains 16 residues. Germline V CDR1 and CDR2: MNHNS, SASEGT. DNA for the CDR3: TGTGCCAGCAGTGATCTAGCGCGGGAGGGCACAGATACGCAGTATTTT. It encodes CASSDLAREGTDTQYF.

This chain uses TRBV5-6 with TRBJ1-2, with a possible D match to TRBD1 (5 bases). The CDR3 totals 13 residues. With 5 bases removed from V and 8 bases from J, the gap between germline ends came to 16 bases. Germline V gives CDR1 SGHDT, CDR2 YYEEEE. This CDR3 is CASRSQAAGGYTF. The CDR3 nucleotides read TGTGCCAGCAGGTCACAGGCGGCGGGGGGCTACACCTTC. The entire variable domain, with the rest obtained from reference TRBV5-6 and TRBJ1-2, is as follows: DAGVTQSPTHLIKTRGQQVTLRCSPKSGHDTVSWYQQALGQGPQFIFQYYEEEERQRGNFPDRFSGHQFPNYSSELNVNALLLGDSALYLCASRSQAAGGYTFGSGTRLTVV.

This sequence joins TRBV3-1 (or the pseudogene TRBV3-2) and TRBJ2-5; TRBD2 agrees at 8 bases. The CDR3 sequence is 16 residues long. CDR1 and CDR2 (germline): LGHDT, YNNKEL (reference sequence). Trimming took 1 base from V and 4 from J; bases not matched to a gene: 8. The CDR3 here is CASSQVQAGGGETQYF. CDR3 DNA sequence: TGTGCCAGCAGCCAAGTCCAGGCCGGGGGGGGAGAGACCCAGTACTTC.

The count of this clone is one. This chain uses TRBV5-1 with TRBJ2-5; 7 bases line up with TRBD1. Per the germline V gene, CDR1 is SGHRS and CDR2 is YFSETQ. The CDR3 consists of 14 residues. The trim removed 4 bases at V and 5 bases at J, leaving 8 bases unmatched. The CDR3 loop is CASSPGQLRETQYF. CDR3 nucleotide sequence: TGCGCCAGCAGCCCGGGACAGCTACGGGAGACCCAGTACTTC. Full variable domain (rest looked up from reference TRBV5-1 and TRBJ2-5): KAGVTQTPRYLIKTRGQQVTLSCSPISGHRSVSWYQQTPGQGLQFLFEYFSETQRNKGNFPGRFSGRQFSNSRSEMNVSTLELGDSALYLCASSPGQLRETQYFGPGTRLLVL.

This clone was recorded only once. The chain couples TRBV3-1 (or the pseudogene TRBV3-2) to TRBJ1-2; D is uncertain. CDR1 and CDR2 (germline): LGHDT, YNNKEL (reference sequence). The CDR3 spans 15 residues. V lost 3 bases, J lost 3 bases, and 14 bases lay in between. The CDR3 bases are TGTGCCAGCAGCCAGTTTATAGTGGGAGACTATGGCTACACCTTC. Translation gives CASSQFIVGDYGYTF.